This T cell receptor (beta chain) was sequenced in a study of T cells of healthy individuals. Germline V CDR1 and CDR2: PRHDT, FYEKMQ (reference sequence). The trim removed 5 bases at V and 6 bases at J, leaving 8 bases unmatched. This CDR3 contains 14 residues. TCRdb re-derived calls from the 5' RACE reads in MiXCR, one entry per CDR3 protein. The data contain 90,000 to 100,000 distinct CDR3 sequences, roughly 18% of them singletons. The rearrangement uses TRBV13 and TRBJ2-7; 9 bases are shared with TRBD1. The clonotype originates from a human donor in good health. The CDR3 DNA reads as TGTGCCAGCAGCCACGGGACAGGGACCGGCGAGCAGTACTTC. This gives the protein CASSHGTGTGEQYF.